The T cell receptor (beta chain) described here comes from a study of tumor and adjacent non-tumor tissue in lung cancer. About the study: Stage I to III disease affected roughly ten men and 5 women aged roughly 31 to 76.

The CDR3 is 18 residues long. The germline CDR1 and CDR2 sequences are SGHNT and YYREEE (reference sequence). Of note for this clonotype: One end of the junction fails to match germline, which may point to a read error.

No cell sorting was done before RNA was extracted from the tissue. Distant lung tissue was collected more than 3 cm away from the tumor edge. The library came from three nested PCR rounds adapted from ARM-PCR protocols. A single record per CDR3 protein comes from TCRdb applying MiXCR to the multiplex PCR reads. The data hold some 80,000 distinct CDR3 sequences, with about 80% observed a single time. Material: distant non-tumor lung tissue. J is TRBJ2-6 and V is TRBV5-4, with D perhaps TRBD1 (6 bases). The clonotype originates from a man between 65 and 85 years old with non-small cell lung cancer. In nucleotides, the CDR3 is TGTTCCAGCAGCTACCCGACAGGTCCTTCCTCTGGGGCCAACATCCTGACTTTC. Its protein is CSSSYPTGPSSGANILTF.